This paragraph reports one TCR beta chain. The second PCR ran roughly 6 to 11 cycles with a sample-barcoded 5' primer and J-beta primers. One entry per CDR3 protein, called by TCRdb with MiXCR from the 5' RACE reads. The table lists about 570,000 distinct CDR3 sequences, roughly a quarter of them singletons. The V and J ends lost 3 bases and 3 bases respectively, with 15 bases between them. The length of the CDR3 is 15 residues. Per sample, no less than 5 micrograms of total RNA were extracted. These data are taken from a study of blood T cells in healthy people across ages. The data were also submitted as part of a second study, on T cells of mothers and their children. From that report: Using around 1.6 ug per 15 ul, all extracted RNA underwent cDNA synthesis. Mother-child pairs who were related displayed a slightly higher overlap than unrelated pairs, a difference that was non-significant.

The sequence was obtained from a boy younger than 10 in good health. Sequencing was carried out using blood. The rearrangement links TRBV12-3 or TRBV12-4 to TRBJ2-7; tentative D call: TRBD2 (6 bases). This CDR3 is CASSFILARFYEQYF. The CDR3 DNA is TGTGCCAGCAGTTTTATTCTAGCGAGGTTCTACGAGCAGTACTTC.